These T cell receptor beta chains were read from a single sample in a study of control samples from healthy donors and cancer patients. The repertoire was sequenced with immunoSEQ multiplex PCR; TCRdb's copy has only in-frame clones and lacks some. This sample carries approximately 59,000 clones, 87% of them seen once, and the ten largest clones take over 9.5%. Sequencing input: PBMCs. The receptors shown here come from a woman aged 60-75 years with lung cancer. Each CDR3 is given without its conserved first and last residue. Some rows mark clone size as missing; the rest say once, few, many or name a class of expanded clone.

>TRBV29-1|TRBJ1-1|NA
SVRVPNTEAF
>TRBV30|TRBJ2-5|NA
AWSPLETQY
>TRBV4-2|TRBJ2-5|NA
ASSQGDIQETQY
>TRBV15|TRBJ1-3|NA
ATSDRASGNTIY
>TRBV11-2|TRBJ2-1|NA
ASSLDYGLADEQF
>TRBV6-5|TRBJ2-7|NA
ASSRQGGSYEQY
>TRBV28|TRBJ1-5|NA
ASSFASNQPQH
>TRBV5-1|TRBJ1-2|NA
ASSLGSGVYGYT
>TRBV19|TRBJ2-7|NA
ASSRKASGGARSYEQY
>TRBV5-8|TRBJ2-1|NA
ASSDYNEQF
>TRBV6-5|TRBJ2-3|NA
ASSSYGTDTQY
>TRBV10-3|TRBJ2-2|NA
AIWGEAGQNTGELF
>TRBV28|TRBJ1-2|NA
ASSPMAEGYGYT
>TRBV27|TRBJ1-1|NA
ASSEKGAIMNTEAF
>TRBV9|TRBJ1-6|NA
ASSVSGTGVNSPLH
>TRBV15|TRBJ1-1|NA
ATSRDKAMNTEAF
>TRBV7-3|TRBJ2-5|NA
ASSLSMGGVQGTQY
>TRBV5-1|TRBJ1-4|NA
ASSSLGGRGEKLF
>TRBV5-4|TRBJ1-1|NA
ASSSTQATEAF
>TRBV20-1|TRBJ1-2|NA
SATGNYGYT
>TRBV10-1|TRBJ2-7|once
ASSDSFALYEQY
>TRBV20-1|TRBJ1-1|NA
TPGGAEAF
>TRBV3-1/TRBV3-2|TRBJ1-4|NA
ASSRGEAGANEKLF
>TRBV5-1|TRBJ1-1|NA
ASSLHRGDTEAF
>TRBV6-1|TRBJ2-1|NA
ASSEGGTPYNEQF
>TRBV5-8|TRBJ2-3|NA
ASSPRTGTDTQY
>TRBV19|TRBJ1-1|NA
ASSISGGAEAF
>TRBV5-8|TRBJ2-1|few
ASSQTSARQF
>TRBV10-1|TRBJ2-1|NA
ASSGRIAGGYNEQF
>TRBV5-5|TRBJ1-3|NA
ASSAWISGNTIY
>TRBV30|TRBJ1-1|NA
AWSISGFGAF
>TRBV5-1|TRBJ2-5|NA
ASSPTGQETQY
>TRBV4-2|TRBJ2-7|NA
ASSQGRRDPLGTSYEQY
>TRBV10-1|TRBJ2-1|NA
ASSESPGLYNEQF
>TRBV6-6|TRBJ2-3|NA
ASTRQGTDTQY
>TRBV19|TRBJ2-2|NA
ASSIDLWRVANTGELF
>TRBV21-1|TRBJ2-7|NA
ASSKGVLGRDLPYPHLGVEQY
>TRBV5-1|TRBJ1-6|once
ASSLSQGNNSPLH
>TRBV7-2|TRBJ2-3|NA
ASSDRTGGTDTQY
>TRBV5-1|TRBJ1-1|NA
ASSSLGQMNTEAF
>TRBV3-1/TRBV3-2|TRBJ1-3|NA
ASSPGRASGNTIY
>TRBV28|TRBJ2-1|NA
ASSLQRAAYNEQF
>TRBV3-1/TRBV3-2|TRBJ2-2|once
ASSQVFLNTGELF
>TRBV18|TRBJ2-7|once
ASSPVQGAYEQY
>TRBV3-1/TRBV3-2|TRBJ2-3|NA
ASSQDPAGGSDTQY
>TRBV30|TRBJ1-1|NA
AWSVITEAF
>TRBV11-2|TRBJ1-5|NA
ASSLGAVSNQPQH
>TRBV29-1|TRBJ1-4|NA
SVDTGADEKLF
>TRBV5-1|TRBJ2-1|NA
ASSLAHRDNEQF
>TRBV3-1/TRBV3-2|TRBJ2-7|NA
ASSPRSGAFYEQY
>TRBV5-5|TRBJ2-3|NA
ASTPGGLLTDTQY
>TRBV9|TRBJ1-1|NA
ASSLGQGTEAF
>TRBV7-3|TRBJ2-2|NA
ASSPAMGAAGELF
>TRBV7-9|TRBJ1-1|few
ATAGGNVGEAF
>TRBV29-1|TRBJ2-2|NA
SVEDQSSNTGELF
>TRBV7-3|TRBJ1-3|once
ASSLGLTGSGNTIY
>TRBV9|TRBJ2-1|NA
ASSPLAGYNEQF
>TRBV2|TRBJ2-5|NA
ASSEKGTQY
>TRBV19|TRBJ2-7|few
ASSQIGQSYEQY